One T cell receptor (beta chain) is described in this entry. Its antigen is undetermined. This entry is derived from a study of shared clonotypes between healthy human individuals. Study-wide findings and caveats: The researchers took only blood, and tissue repertoires probably look different.

The CDR3 contains 15 residues. Trimming removed 5 bases from V and 4 bases from J; junction bases left unmatched: 8. Germline lookup yields CDR1 SGHRS and CDR2 YFSETQ. Assay used: immunoSEQ multiplex PCR; TCRdb lists only in-frame clones, some missing. The table has over 850,000 clones, more than 75% seen once. Sequencing was carried out using memory CD4+ T cells from PBMCs. The sample's subset: CD45RA-negative fraction. This chain connects TRBV5-1 to TRBJ1-2, with 10 bases fitting TRBD1. The origin of this receptor is a man between 18 and 35 years old in good health. Some clones in this sample may be carry-over from other donors' samples. The CDR3 DNA reads TGCGCCAGCAGACCTCCGGGACAGGGGTCCTATGGCTACACCTTC. It yields the protein CASRPPGQGSYGYTF. The whole variable domain, remainder taken from reference TRBV5-1 and TRBJ1-2, is KAGVTQTPRYLIKTRGQQVTLSCSPISGHRSVSWYQQTPGQGLQFLFEYFSETQRNKGNFPGRFSGRQFSNSRSEMNVSTLELGDSALYLCASRPPGQGSYGYTFGSGTRLTVV.